A selection of T cell receptor beta chains follows, all from one sample in a study of CD8 T cells in Susac syndrome. MiXCR was run by TCRdb on the immunoSEQ multiplex PCR reads, yielding one entry per CDR3 protein. Of 84,000 or so distinct CDR3 sequences listed, more than 85% are singletons. Sequencing used CD8+ T cells from PBMCs. These receptor sequences come from a human donor with Susac syndrome. The CDR3 runs from the conserved cysteine through the conserved F or W. A D gene is named only where the DNA matches it firmly. Rows may omit the clone size; those that give it use once, few, many or a size class.

TRBD2 | - | TRBJ2-3 | TRBV2 | TGTGCCAGCGGAGGACTAGCGTCCGATACGCAGTATTTT | CASGGLASDTQYF
TRBD1 | - | TRBJ1-2 | TRBV12-5 | TGTGCTAGTGGTCCCTCAGGGGGGGGCTATGGCTACACCTTC | CASGPSGGGYGYTF
TRBD2 | - | TRBJ2-1 | TRBV28 | TGTGCCAGCAGTCCTCAGCGGGAGATCAATGAGCAGTTCTTC | CASSPQREINEQFF
TRBD1 | - | TRBJ2-1 | TRBV7-8 | TGTGCCAGCAGCCACCGGGACAGGCTATACAATGAGCAGTTCTTC | CASSHRDRLYNEQFF
- | - | TRBJ1-5 | TRBV7-9 | TGTGCCAGCAGCTCAACAGTGGGGGGGGATCAGCCCCAGCATTTT | CASSSTVGGDQPQHF
TRBD2 | - | TRBJ2-7 | TRBV27 | TGTGCCAGCAGTTTTGCGACGGGGGGATACGAGCAGTACTTC | CASSFATGGYEQYF
TRBD1 | - | TRBJ2-1 | TRBV29-1 | TGCAGCGTCTATCCGGGACAGACTAATGAGCAGTTCTTC | CSVYPGQTNEQFF
TRBD2 | - | TRBJ2-5 | TRBV28 | TGTGCCAGCAGCCTTAGACTAGCGGGACTCCAAGAGACCCAGTACTTC | CASSLRLAGLQETQYF
TRBD1 | - | TRBJ1-1 | TRBV28 | TGTGCCAGCAGCACAGAGGAGGGACAGCCGAACACTGAAGCTTTCTTT | CASSTEEGQPNTEAFF
- | - | TRBJ2-1 | TRBV24-1 | TGTGCCACCAGTGATTTGGAGGGGAGTGAGCAGTTCTTC | CATSDLEGSEQFF
TRBD1 | - | TRBJ1-2 | TRBV14 | TGTGCCAGCAGCGCCTGGACAGGTGTAATGGGCTACACCTTC | CASSAWTGVMGYTF
TRBD2 | - | TRBJ2-5 | TRBV30 | TGTGCCTGGAGTGGGAGTCTAGCGGGTGAAAATAACTTC | CAWSGSLAGENNF
TRBD2 | - | TRBJ2-5 | TRBV15 | TGTGCCACCAGCAGGGAGCGGGGGGACCAAGAGACCCAGTACTTC | CATSRERGDQETQYF
- | - | TRBJ2-5 | TRBV20-1 | TGCAGTGCTTCGGGAGGAGGGGGCGGAGAGACCCAGTACTTC | CSASGGGGGETQYF
- | - | TRBJ1-1 | TRBV30 | TGTGCCTGGAGTATGTTCGGTATGAACACTGAAGCTTTCTTT | CAWSMFGMNTEAFF
- | once | TRBJ2-4 | TRBV29-1 | TGCAGCGTTGAGGGACATAAAAACATTCAGTACTTC | CSVEGHKNIQYF
TRBD2 | - | TRBJ2-1 | TRBV30 | TGTGCCTGCCGTTTCGGAGCGGGAGGGGGGCAGTTCTTC | CACRFGAGGGQFF
TRBD2 | - | TRBJ2-1 | TRBV25-1 | TGTGCCAGCAGTGTCGGACTAGGGTACAATGAGCAGTTCTTC | CASSVGLGYNEQFF
- | - | TRBJ2-7 | TRBV29-1 | TGCAGCGTTGAAGGAACCGCCTCGGAGCAGTACTTC | CSVEGTASEQYF
- | - | TRBJ2-1 | TRBV4-2 | TGTGCCAGCAGCCAAGAAGAAGCTTCCCCCTACAATGAGCAGTTCTTC | CASSQEEASPYNEQFF